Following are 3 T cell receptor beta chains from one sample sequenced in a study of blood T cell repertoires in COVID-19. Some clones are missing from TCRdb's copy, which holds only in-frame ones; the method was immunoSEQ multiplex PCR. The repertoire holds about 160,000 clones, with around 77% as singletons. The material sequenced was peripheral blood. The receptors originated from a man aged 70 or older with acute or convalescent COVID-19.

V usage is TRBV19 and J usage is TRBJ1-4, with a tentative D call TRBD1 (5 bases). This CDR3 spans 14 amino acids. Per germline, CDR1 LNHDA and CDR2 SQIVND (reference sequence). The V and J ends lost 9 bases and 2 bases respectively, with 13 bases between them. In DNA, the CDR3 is TGTGCCAGCGGGGGAATGGCTACTAATGAAAAACTGTTTTTT. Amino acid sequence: CASGGMATNEKLFF.

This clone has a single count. The CDR3 region is CASSRPSIKDTQYF. The CDR3 DNA reads TGTGCCAGCAGCCGACCTAGCATAAAAGATACGCAGTATTTT. The J gene is TRBJ2-3, the V gene TRBV6-5; D perhaps matches TRBD2 (5 bases). V was shortened by 6 bases and J by 5 bases, with 15 bases between the two germline ends. Germline V lookup: CDR1 MNHEY, CDR2 SVGAGI. The CDR3 has 14 residues.

CDR3 sequence (DNA): TGTGCCAGCAGCACCACCTCTACTGCGAGCTCCTACAATGAGCAGTTCTTC. Translating gives CASSTTSTASSYNEQFF. The chain joins TRBV11-2 to TRBJ2-1; D remains ambiguous. Germline CDR1 reads SGHAT; CDR2 reads FQNNGV. Between the trimmed V and J ends, which lost 5 bases and 0 bases, there was a span of 17 bases. The CDR3 sequence is 17 residues long.